This T cell receptor beta chain was recovered during a study of blood T cell repertoires in COVID-19. Per the authors' pipeline: Estimates of nucleated cell counts were drawn from the amplification of reference gene primers. Profiling relied on immunoSEQ multiplex PCR, and the TCRdb table lists in-frame clones only, not all of them. That table gives V, J and clone size, and the DNA gave D and trimming. The profile shows approximately 150,000 clones, 70% to 80% of them singletons. This CDR3 has 15 residues. Trimming removed 6 bases from V and 2 bases from J; junction bases left unmatched: 9. The germline V gene encodes CDR1 ENHRY and CDR2 SYGVKD.

The chain joins TRBV10-3 to TRBJ2-5; 7 bases line up with TRBD2. Sequenced input: peripheral blood. The source of this sequence is a woman aged 60-70 years with COVID-19, enrolled during active disease. The CDR3: CAISRAGSTQETQYF. CDR3 sequence (DNA): TGTGCCATCAGCCGAGCGGGGTCAACTCAAGAGACCCAGTACTTC.